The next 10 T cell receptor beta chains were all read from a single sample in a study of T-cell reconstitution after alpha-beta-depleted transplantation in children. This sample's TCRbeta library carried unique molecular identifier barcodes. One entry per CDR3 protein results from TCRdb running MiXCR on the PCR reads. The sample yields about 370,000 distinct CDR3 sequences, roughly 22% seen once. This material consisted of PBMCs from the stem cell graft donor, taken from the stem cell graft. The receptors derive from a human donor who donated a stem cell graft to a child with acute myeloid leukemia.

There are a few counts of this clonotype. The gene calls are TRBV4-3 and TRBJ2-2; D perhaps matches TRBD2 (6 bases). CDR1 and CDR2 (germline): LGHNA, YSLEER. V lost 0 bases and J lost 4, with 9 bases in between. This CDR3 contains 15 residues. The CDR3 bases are TGCGCCAGCAGCCAAGATTGGAGGGCCACCGGGGAGCTGTTTTTT. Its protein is CASSQDWRATGELFF.

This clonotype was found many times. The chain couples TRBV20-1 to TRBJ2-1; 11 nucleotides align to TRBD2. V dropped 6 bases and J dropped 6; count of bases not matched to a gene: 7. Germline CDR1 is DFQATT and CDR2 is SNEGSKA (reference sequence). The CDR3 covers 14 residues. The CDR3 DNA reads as TGCAGTGCCGCGGGACTAGCGGACCCCAATGAGCAGTTCTTC. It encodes CSAAGLADPNEQFF.

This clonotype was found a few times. DNA for the CDR3: TGTGCCAGCAGCTTAAATGCGGGAGGGCCAGATGAGCAGTTCTTC. Translation: CASSLNAGGPDEQFF. The chain is built from TRBV7-2 and TRBJ2-1; 9 positions agree with TRBD2. In germline, CDR1 is SGHTA, CDR2 FQGNSA. This CDR3 has 15 residues. The V segment lost 2 bases and the J segment 8 bases; nucleotides outside the gene matches: 7. The full variable domain, its missing parts supplied by reference TRBV7-2 and TRBJ2-1, is GAGVSQSPSNKVTEKGKDVELRCDPISGHTALYWYRQSLGQGLEFLIYFQGNSAPDKSGLPSDRFSAERTGGSVSTLTIQRTQQEDSAVYLCASSLNAGGPDEQFFGPGTRLTVL.

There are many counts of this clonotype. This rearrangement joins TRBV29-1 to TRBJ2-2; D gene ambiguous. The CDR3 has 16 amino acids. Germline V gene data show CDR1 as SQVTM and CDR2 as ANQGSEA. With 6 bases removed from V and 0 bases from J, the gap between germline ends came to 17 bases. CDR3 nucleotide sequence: TGCAGCGTCCTGGCAGAGGCAGGCGCGAACACCGGGGAGCTGTTTTTT. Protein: CSVLAEAGANTGELFF.

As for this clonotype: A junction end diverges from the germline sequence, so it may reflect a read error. This CDR3 is CATSYSFLGPYNEQFF. The CDR3 nucleotides are TGTGCCACCAGTTACTCATTTTTAGGACCTTACAATGAGCAGTTCTTC. The rearrangement links TRBV6-2 or TRBV6-3 to TRBJ2-1; D gene unclear. The germline V gene has CDR1 MNHEY and CDR2 SVGEGT. The CDR3 length is 16 residues.

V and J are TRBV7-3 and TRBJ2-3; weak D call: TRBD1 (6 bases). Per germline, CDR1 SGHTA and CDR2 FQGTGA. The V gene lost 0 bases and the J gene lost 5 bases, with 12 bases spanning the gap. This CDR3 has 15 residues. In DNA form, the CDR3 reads TGTGCCAGCAGCTTAACCTCCAGGGGTAGAGATACGCAGTATTTT. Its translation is CASSLTSRGRDTQYF.

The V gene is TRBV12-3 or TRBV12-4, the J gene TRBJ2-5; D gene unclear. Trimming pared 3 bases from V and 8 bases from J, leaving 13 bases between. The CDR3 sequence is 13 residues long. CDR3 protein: CASSFRSGGTQYF. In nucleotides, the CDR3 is TGTGCCAGCAGTTTCCGGTCTGGCGGCACCCAGTACTTC.

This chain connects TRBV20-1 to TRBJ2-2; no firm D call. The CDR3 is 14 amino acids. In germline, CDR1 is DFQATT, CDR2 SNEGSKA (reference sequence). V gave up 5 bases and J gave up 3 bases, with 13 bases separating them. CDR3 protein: CSAHGFGDTGELFF. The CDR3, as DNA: TGCAGTGCTCACGGGTTTGGGGACACCGGGGAGCTGTTTTTT.

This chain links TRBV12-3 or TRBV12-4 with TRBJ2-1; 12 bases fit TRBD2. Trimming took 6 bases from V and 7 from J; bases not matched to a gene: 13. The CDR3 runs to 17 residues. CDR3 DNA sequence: TGTGCCAGCAGGGGGACTAGCGGGTGGTACGAGGGGAATGAGCAGTTCTTC. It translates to CASRGTSGWYEGNEQFF.

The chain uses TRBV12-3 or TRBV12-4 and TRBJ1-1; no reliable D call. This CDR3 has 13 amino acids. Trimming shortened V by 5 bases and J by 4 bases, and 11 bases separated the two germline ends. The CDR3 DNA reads TGTGCCAGCAGTCTGAAGTCTCGCACTGAAGCTTTCTTT. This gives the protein CASSLKSRTEAFF.